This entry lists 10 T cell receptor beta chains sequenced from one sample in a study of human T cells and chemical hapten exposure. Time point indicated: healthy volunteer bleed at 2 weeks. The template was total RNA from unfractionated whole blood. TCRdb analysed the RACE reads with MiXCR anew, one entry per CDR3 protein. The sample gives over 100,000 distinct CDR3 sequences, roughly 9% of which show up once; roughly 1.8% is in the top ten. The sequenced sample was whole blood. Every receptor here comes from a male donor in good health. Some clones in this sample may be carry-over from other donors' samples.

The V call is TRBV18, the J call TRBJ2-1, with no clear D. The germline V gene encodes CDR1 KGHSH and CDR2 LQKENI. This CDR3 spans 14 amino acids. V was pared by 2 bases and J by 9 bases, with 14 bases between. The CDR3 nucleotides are TGTGCCAGCTCACCAGCCACCGCATGGTTTGAGCAGTTCTTC. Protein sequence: CASSPATAWFEQFF.

The CDR3 spells CASSLAGGLETQYF. CDR3 nucleotides: TGCGCCAGCAGCTTAGCGGGGGGGCTCGAGACCCAGTACTTC. The chain has TRBV5-1 and TRBJ2-5; 10 bases line up with TRBD2. With V trimmed by 2 bases and J by 5 bases, 3 bases remained unmatched. Per the germline V gene, CDR1 is SGHRS and CDR2 is YFSETQ. The CDR3 contains 14 residues.

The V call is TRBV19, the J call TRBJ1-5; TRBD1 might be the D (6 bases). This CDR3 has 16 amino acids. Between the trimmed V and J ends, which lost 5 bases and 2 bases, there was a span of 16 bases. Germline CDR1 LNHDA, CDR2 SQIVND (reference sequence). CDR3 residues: CASSRRRGSGNQPQHF. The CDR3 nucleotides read TGTGCCAGTAGTCGCCGCAGGGGAAGCGGCAATCAGCCCCAGCATTTT. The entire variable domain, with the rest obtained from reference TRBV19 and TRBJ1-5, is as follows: DGGITQSPKYLFRKEGQNVTLSCEQNLNHDAMYWYRQDPGQGLRLIYYSQIVNDFQKGDIAEGYSVSREKKESFPLTVTSAQKNPTAFYLCASSRRRGSGNQPQHFGDGTRLSIL.

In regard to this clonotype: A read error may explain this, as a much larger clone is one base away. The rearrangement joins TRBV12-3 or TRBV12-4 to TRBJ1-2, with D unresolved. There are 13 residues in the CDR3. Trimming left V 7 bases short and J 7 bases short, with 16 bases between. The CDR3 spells CASNRVNLGGYTF. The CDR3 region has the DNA TGTGCCAGCAACCGGGTCAACCTGGGTGGCTACACCTTC.

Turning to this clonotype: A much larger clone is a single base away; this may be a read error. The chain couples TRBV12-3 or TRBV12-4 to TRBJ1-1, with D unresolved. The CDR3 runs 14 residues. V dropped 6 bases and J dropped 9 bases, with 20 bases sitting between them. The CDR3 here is CASSSAAEESKAFF. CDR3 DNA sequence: TGTGCCAGCAGCTCAGCGGCGGAGGAATCTAAAGCTTTCTTT.

CDR3 protein: CASSLAMMQYNSPLHF. The CDR3 coding sequence is TGTGCCAGCAGCTTAGCGATGATGCAGTATAATTCACCCCTCCACTTT. The chain uses TRBV7-9 and TRBJ1-6; D not resolved. This CDR3 spans 16 amino acids. Germline CDR1 reads SEHNR; CDR2 reads FQNEAQ (reference sequence). The germline V and J ends were trimmed by 0 bases and 4 bases, with 10 bases remaining between them.

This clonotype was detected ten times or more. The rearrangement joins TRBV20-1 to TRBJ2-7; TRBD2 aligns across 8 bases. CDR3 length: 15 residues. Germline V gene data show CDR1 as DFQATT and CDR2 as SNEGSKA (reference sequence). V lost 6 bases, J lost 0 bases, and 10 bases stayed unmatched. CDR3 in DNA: TGCAGTGCCCCGGGGGGGCAGGGGAGCTCCTACGAGCAGTACTTC. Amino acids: CSAPGGQGSSYEQYF.

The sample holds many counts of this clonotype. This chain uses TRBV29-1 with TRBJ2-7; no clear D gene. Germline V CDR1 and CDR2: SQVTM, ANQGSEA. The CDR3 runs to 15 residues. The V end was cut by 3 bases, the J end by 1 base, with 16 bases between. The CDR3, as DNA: TGCAGCGTTGAGGTTGGGCGGCAGGCGTCCTACGAGCAGTACTTC. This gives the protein CSVEVGRQASYEQYF.

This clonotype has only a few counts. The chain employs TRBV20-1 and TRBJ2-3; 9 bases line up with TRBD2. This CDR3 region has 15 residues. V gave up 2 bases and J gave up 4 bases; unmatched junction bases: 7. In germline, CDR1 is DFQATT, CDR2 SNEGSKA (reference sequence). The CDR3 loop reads CSARSAAGGSDTQYF. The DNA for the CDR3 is TGCAGTGCTAGATCTGCGGCGGGAGGGTCAGATACGCAGTATTTT.

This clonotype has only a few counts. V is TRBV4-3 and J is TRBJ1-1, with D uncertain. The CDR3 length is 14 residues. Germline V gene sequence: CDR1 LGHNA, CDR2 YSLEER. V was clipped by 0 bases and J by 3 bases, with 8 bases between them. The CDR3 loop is CASSQEFTHTEAFF. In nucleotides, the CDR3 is TGCGCCAGCAGCCAAGAATTCACCCACACTGAAGCTTTCTTT.